This T cell receptor (beta chain) was obtained from a study of T-cell reconstitution after alpha-beta-depleted transplantation in children (dated by TCRdb to 2016 to 2018). As for the study more broadly: Using TCR repertoire profiling, the study followed T-cell immune reconstitution in a quantitative way in children after TCRalphabeta/CD19-depleted allogeneic hematopoietic cell transplantation.

The method was PCR. This sample was sequenced with an Illumina HiSeq 2500. Molecular barcoding was employed in the preparation of TCR libraries, with unique molecular identifiers being used to normalize TCRbeta repertoire quantification. TCRdb reran the public reads through fastp at Q25 and MiXCR, keeping productive beta chains. All rows with the same CDR3 protein become a single entry with the most common DNA and genes. Present in this sample are about 610,000 distinct CDR3 sequences, about 10% of which were seen just once. The ten most abundant clones make up roughly 4% of the sample. The germline V gene (reference sequence) gives CDR1 as LGHDT and CDR2 as YNNKEL. Reading from cysteine to phenylalanine, the CDR3 counts 17 amino acids. The DNA shown is the 51-base CDR3, in frame from base 1. The junction carries 13 bases between V and J, which are trimmed by 1 base and 0 bases respectively. There are a few counts of this clonotype. Its binding antigen is unknown. No base qualities exist here, and no much larger clone lies one base off it.

This receptor chain uses TRBV3-1 and TRBJ1-5; the D segment could be TRBD1, given 6 matching bases. The clonotype comes from a human donor who donated a stem cell graft to a child with acute myeloid leukemia. This material consisted of PBMCs from the stem cell graft donor, taken from the stem cell graft. At the DNA level, the sequence is TGTGCCAGCAGCCAAGGGGGTCGGGGGCCTAGCAATCAGCCCCAGCATTTT. This encodes CASSQGGRGPSNQPQHF.